The 15 T cell receptor beta chains in this list originate from one sample, sequenced in a study of T cell clonality in common variable immunodeficiency. Using immunoSEQ multiplex PCR, the repertoire was profiled, and TCRdb retains in-frame clones only, with some absent. There are approximately 81,000 clones in the sample, none observed a single time. The sequenced sample consisted of peripheral blood mononuclear cells. The receptors derive from a person aged 18 to 69 in good health.

This clone has ten or more counts. Coverage ceases 3 residues before the CDR3 finishes, and the germline J gene fills in the end. The chain links TRBV6-1 to TRBJ2-1; a possible D gene is TRBD1 (6 bases). The V end was cut by 3 bases, the J end by 0 bases, with 9 bases between. The CDR3 is 15 amino acids. In germline, CDR1 is MNHNS, CDR2 SASEGT. CDR3 residues: CASSETGSSYNEQFF. Partial CDR3 DNA: TGTGCCAGCAGTGAGACAGGTAGCTCCTACAATGAG.

This clone came up many times. The DNA ends 3 residues before the CDR3 does, and the rest of the CDR3 is filled in from the germline J gene. The chain links TRBV7-2 to TRBJ2-3; possible D gene TRBD2, 6 bases. This CDR3 region has 15 residues. V lost 1 base, J lost 0 bases, and 8 bases lay in between. The germline gives CDR1 SGHTA, CDR2 FQGNSA. The CDR3 region is CASSLVAASTDTQYF. The CDR3 bases that were read are TGTGCCAGCAGCTTAGTAGCGGCTAGCACAGATACG.

This clone was observed at least ten times. Read sequence stops 3 residues before the CDR3 end, and the germline J gene provides the missing end. V and J are TRBV20-1 and TRBJ2-1; 11 bases match TRBD2. After removal of 3 bases from V and 5 bases from J, the junction contained 3 bases not matched to a gene. This CDR3 region has 14 residues. Looked up from germline, CDR1 is DFQATT and CDR2 is SNEGSKA (reference sequence). CDR3 bases read: TGCAGTGCTAGTAAACTAGCGGGAGACAATGAG. This codes for CSASKLAGDNE. The complete CDR3 sequence is CSASKLAGDNEQFF.

This clone was observed at least ten times. Sequencing ends 3 residues short of the CDR3 end; the germline J gene provides the rest. J is TRBJ2-1 and V is TRBV13, with 15 bases aligning to TRBD2. V shed 2 bases, J shed 2 bases, and the junction held 13 bases outside the gene matches. The CDR3 covers 21 residues. Germline-derived CDR1 and CDR2 are PRHDT and FYEKMQ (reference sequence). CDR3 protein: CASSLFRRTSGRAGAYNEQFF. The part of the CDR3 DNA that was read is TGTGCCAGCAGCTTATTTAGGCGGACTAGCGGGAGGGCCGGGGCCTACAATGAG.

This clone showed up many times. The read gets to within 3 residues of the CDR3 end, and the germline J gene fills in the rest. The rearrangement uses TRBV11-2 and TRBJ2-7; D is uncertain. CDR1 SGHAT and CDR2 FQNNGV come from the germline V gene. The CDR3 has 15 amino acids. The V and J ends lost 1 base and 2 bases respectively, with 12 bases between them. The CDR3: CASSLVARHPYEQYF. Incomplete CDR3 DNA: TGTGCCAGCAGCTTAGTCGCTCGACACCCCTACGAG. Based on the CDR3 plus reference TRBV11-2 and TRBJ2-7, the full variable domain is EAGVAQSPRYKIIEKRQSVAFWCNPISGHATLYWYQQILGQGPKLLIQFQNNGVVDDSQLPKDRFSAERLKGVDSTLKIQPAKLEDSAVYLCASSLVARHPYEQYFGPGTRLTVT.

This clone appeared many times. The part of the CDR3 DNA that was read is TGTGCCATCAGTGAAATTGCTAGCGGGGGCACCGGGGAG. As protein: CAISEIASGGTGE. The CDR3 in full is CAISEIASGGTGELFF. The rearrangement joins TRBV10-3 to TRBJ2-2, with TRBD2 matching 10 bases. The read halts 3 residues ahead of the CDR3 end, with the missing end drawn from the germline J gene. This CDR3 contains 16 residues. V was clipped by 3 bases and J by 4 bases; unmatched bases: 5. Germline values: CDR1 ENHRY, CDR2 SYGVKD.

In its sample, this clone was seen many times. The missing CDR3 end, 3 residues past where the read stops, is filled in from the germline J gene. The chain uses TRBV10-3 and TRBJ2-3; 8 nucleotides match TRBD2. V shed 2 bases and J 0 bases; nucleotides not matched to a gene: 4. The germline CDR1 and CDR2 sequences are ENHRY and SYGVKD. This CDR3 is built from 16 residues. CDR3 loop: CAISETERESTDTQYF. The CDR3 bases that were read are TGTGCCATCAGTGAGACCGAGCGGGAGAGCACAGATACG.

A note on this clone: The CDR3 end is not reached by the read, which stops 3 residues before it; the germline J gene fills it in. The rearrangement links TRBV7-9 to TRBJ1-1; a possible D gene is TRBD1 (6 bases). V was clipped by 5 bases and J by 4 bases, with 11 bases between them. CDR1 is SEHNR and CDR2 is FQNEAQ in the germline V gene (reference sequence). The CDR3 is made up of 13 amino acids. The sequenced CDR3 bases are TGTGCCAGCAGCCGAGGGGGGGGCACTGAA. It encodes CASSRGGGTE. The entire CDR3 protein is CASSRGGGTEAFF.

This clone was counted ten times or more. The read ends 3 residues before the CDR3 terminus; that terminus is restored from the germline J gene. V is TRBV6-2 or TRBV6-3 and J is TRBJ1-1; TRBD1 matches at 7 bases. The CDR3 covers 13 residues. J was trimmed by 7 bases and V by 6 bases; bases with no gene match: 8. The germline gives CDR1 MNHEY, CDR2 SVGEGT. The sequenced CDR3 bases are TGTGCCAGCAGCCTGAGAAACAGGGGTGAA. It encodes CASSLRNRGE. In full, the CDR3 reads CASSLRNRGEAFF.

This clone was seen a handful of times. Read data end 3 residues before the CDR3 end; the end is taken from the germline J gene. The chain uses TRBV11-3 and TRBJ2-5; weak D call: TRBD1 (5 bases). The CDR3 totals 11 residues. V dropped 6 bases and J dropped 7 bases, with 9 bases sitting between them. Per the germline V gene, CDR1 is SGHNT and CDR2 is YENEEA. Partial CDR3 DNA: TGTGCCAGCAGTTCCCAGGGGACC. Translation gives CASSSQGT. The entire CDR3 is CASSSQGTQYF. Full variable domain (outside the CDR3, taken from reference TRBV11-3 and TRBJ2-5): EAGVVQSPRYKIIEKKQPVAFWCNPISGHNTLYWYLQNLGQGPELLIRYENEEAVDDSQLPKDRFSAERLKGVDSTLKIQPAELGDSAVYLCASSSQGTQYFGPGTRLLVL.

This clone appeared many times. The read terminates 3 residues before the CDR3 end, so the remaining end is supplied by the germline J gene. The rearrangement links TRBV7-2 to TRBJ2-3, with 8 bases matching TRBD1. Germline V gene sequence: CDR1 SGHTA, CDR2 FQGNSA. V lost 5 bases, J lost 0 bases, and 4 bases stayed unmatched. This CDR3 has 15 amino acids. The CDR3 sequence: CASSITGGSTDTQYF. The DNA read from the CDR3 is TGTGCCAGCAGCATTACAGGGGGAAGCACAGATACG.

This clone was recorded at least ten times. Sequencing ends 3 residues short of the CDR3 end; the germline J gene provides the rest. The V call is TRBV9, the J call TRBJ2-1, with 9 bases aligning to TRBD2. The V gene's germline CDR1 is SGDLS and CDR2 YYNGEE. The V gene end was trimmed by 4 bases and the J gene end by 7 bases; junction bases not matched to a gene: 9. The CDR3 is made up of 15 amino acids. The CDR3 spells CASSPLAGRGNEQFF. Partial CDR3 DNA: TGTGCCAGCAGCCCTCTAGCGGGGAGGGGAAATGAG. Filled out from reference TRBV9 and TRBJ2-1, the complete variable domain reads DSGVTQTPKHLITATGQRVTLRCSPRSGDLSVYWYQQSLDQGLQFLIQYYNGEERAKGNILERFSAQQFPDLHSELNLSSLELGDSALYFCASSPLAGRGNEQFFGPGTRLTVL.

This clone was recorded many times. The read is 3 residues too short to cover the CDR3 end, so that end is filled in from the germline J gene. This rearrangement joins TRBV19 to TRBJ2-3; 12 positions agree with TRBD2. After removal of 5 bases from V and 0 bases from J, the junction contained 3 bases not matched to a gene. The germline V gene has CDR1 LNHDA and CDR2 SQIVND (reference sequence). The CDR3 length is 16 residues. The CDR3 loop is CASSRLAGGSTDTQYF. The CDR3 bases that were read are TGTGCCAGTAGTCGCCTAGCGGGAGGGAGCACAGATACG.

Notes on this clone: The read finishes 3 residues shy of the CDR3 end, and the germline J gene is used to complete it. This chain links TRBV29-1 with TRBJ1-5, with 7 bases identical to TRBD1. CDR1 SQVTM and CDR2 ANQGSEA come from the germline V gene. The CDR3 totals 13 residues. V shed 5 bases and J 3 bases; nucleotides not matched to a gene: 4. CDR3 DNA (partial): TGCAGCGTTCGGGACAGCCTCAATCAGCCC. It codes for CSVRDSLNQP. The CDR3 in its entirety is CSVRDSLNQPQHF.

This clone was seen ten or more times. The read falls 3 residues short of the CDR3 end, and the missing part is taken from the germline J gene. The chain employs TRBV20-1 and TRBJ2-5, with 12 bases fitting TRBD2. This CDR3 has 19 residues. V gave up 0 bases and J gave up 4 bases; unmatched junction bases: 15. Looked up from germline, CDR1 is DFQATT and CDR2 is SNEGSKA (reference sequence). The CDR3: CSARDAITSGRFVGETQYF. CDR3 DNA (partial): TGCAGTGCTAGAGATGCGATAACTAGCGGGAGGTTTGTGGGAGAGACC.